Listed below are T cell receptor beta chains from one sample, sequenced in a study of blood T cells in healthy people across ages. A single record per CDR3 protein comes from TCRdb applying MiXCR to the 5' RACE reads. The table shows roughly 500,000 distinct CDR3 sequences, with approximately 27% occurring only once. Sequencing was performed on blood. The origin of the receptors is a woman in her 70s in good health. Both conserved end residues are part of each CDR3. A D gene is named only where the DNA matches it firmly. The size of a clone is reported for some rows only, either as once, few or many, or as a class for expanded clones.

d_gene: -
j_gene: TRBJ2-3
abundance: -
len: 13
v_gene: TRBV12-3/TRBV12-4
CDR3aa: CASSSVVTDTQYF
CDR3nt: TGTGCCAGCAGTTCCGTGGTCACAGATACGCAGTATTTT

d_gene: -
j_gene: TRBJ2-2
abundance: -
len: 11
v_gene: TRBV29-1
CDR3aa: CSAEGTGELFF
CDR3nt: TGCAGCGCCGAAGGGACCGGGGAGCTGTTTTTT

d_gene: -
j_gene: TRBJ1-5
abundance: -
len: 12
v_gene: TRBV7-6
CDR3aa: CASGQGEQPQHF
CDR3nt: TGTGCCAGTGGGCAGGGTGAGCAGCCCCAGCATTTT

d_gene: TRBD2
j_gene: TRBJ2-5
abundance: few
len: 15
v_gene: TRBV5-1
CDR3aa: CASSLTSGGPETQYF
CDR3nt: TGCGCCAGCAGCTTAACTAGCGGGGGCCCAGAGACCCAGTACTTC

d_gene: -
j_gene: TRBJ2-1
abundance: -
len: 15
v_gene: TRBV4-3
CDR3aa: CASSQAEGSYNEQFF
CDR3nt: TGCGCCAGCAGCCAAGCTGAGGGCTCCTACAATGAGCAGTTCTTC

d_gene: -
j_gene: TRBJ1-2
abundance: -
len: 12
v_gene: TRBV5-1
CDR3aa: CASSLGGQGYTF
CDR3nt: TGCGCCAGCAGCCTGGGAGGGCAGGGCTACACCTTC

d_gene: TRBD1
j_gene: TRBJ1-1
abundance: few
len: 13
v_gene: TRBV30
CDR3aa: CAWNTGGNTEAFF
CDR3nt: TGTGCCTGGAACACAGGGGGGAACACTGAAGCTTTCTTT

d_gene: -
j_gene: TRBJ2-5
abundance: -
len: 11
v_gene: TRBV3-1
CDR3aa: CASSTHKEQYF
CDR3nt: TGTGCCAGCAGCACACACAAAGAGCAGTACTTC

d_gene: -
j_gene: TRBJ2-1
abundance: -
len: 16
v_gene: TRBV6-2/TRBV6-3
CDR3aa: CASTRPKGGAFNEQFF
CDR3nt: TGTGCCAGCACCCGACCTAAAGGGGGGGCGTTCAATGAGCAGTTCTTC

d_gene: -
j_gene: TRBJ2-7
abundance: -
len: 15
v_gene: TRBV7-8
CDR3aa: CASSFLRGQTYEQYF
CDR3nt: TGTGCCAGCAGCTTCTTGCGGGGACAGACCTACGAGCAGTACTTC

d_gene: -
j_gene: TRBJ2-4
abundance: -
len: 13
v_gene: TRBV29-1
CDR3aa: CSVESTAKNIQYF
CDR3nt: TGCAGCGTTGAGAGTACAGCCAAAAACATTCAGTACTTC

d_gene: TRBD2
j_gene: TRBJ2-1
abundance: -
len: 15
v_gene: TRBV7-9
CDR3aa: CASSYLAGSYNEQLF
CDR3nt: TGTGCCAGCAGCTACCTAGCGGGCTCCTACAATGAGCAGCTCTTC

d_gene: -
j_gene: TRBJ2-1
abundance: -
len: 12
v_gene: TRBV5-1
CDR3aa: CASSSSADEQFF
CDR3nt: TGCGCCAGCAGCTCCTCGGCGGATGAGCAGTTCTTC

d_gene: -
j_gene: TRBJ1-2
abundance: many
len: 12
v_gene: TRBV4-1
CDR3aa: CASSQDISGYTF
CDR3nt: TGCGCCAGCAGCCAAGATATTTCTGGCTACACCTTC

d_gene: TRBD1
j_gene: TRBJ1-1
abundance: many
len: 16
v_gene: TRBV7-2
CDR3aa: CASSLRTGASWTEAFF
CDR3nt: TGTGCCAGCAGCTTGAGGACAGGGGCCTCGTGGACTGAAGCTTTCTTT

d_gene: -
j_gene: TRBJ2-5
abundance: -
len: 14
v_gene: TRBV9
CDR3aa: CASSGGLRGETQYF
CDR3nt: TGTGCCAGCAGCGGGGGACTTCGGGGGGAGACCCAGTACTTC

d_gene: -
j_gene: TRBJ1-1
abundance: few
len: 13
v_gene: TRBV10-3
CDR3aa: CAISMERSTEAFF
CDR3nt: TGTGCCATCAGTATGGAGAGGAGCACTGAAGCTTTCTTT

d_gene: -
j_gene: TRBJ1-2
abundance: -
len: 14
v_gene: TRBV7-8
CDR3aa: CASSLLWSGDGYTF
CDR3nt: TGTGCCAGCAGCTTACTTTGGTCAGGCGATGGCTACACCTTC

d_gene: -
j_gene: TRBJ2-3
abundance: -
len: 16
v_gene: TRBV7-2
CDR3aa: CASSSYTYPGTDTQYF
CDR3nt: TGTGCCAGCAGCTCCTACACGTATCCTGGCACAGATACGCAGTATTTT

d_gene: -
j_gene: TRBJ1-1
abundance: many
len: 11
v_gene: TRBV20-1
CDR3aa: CSGWANTEAFF
CDR3nt: TGCAGCGGCTGGGCAAACACTGAAGCTTTCTTT

d_gene: TRBD1
j_gene: TRBJ2-3
abundance: -
len: 16
v_gene: TRBV18
CDR3aa: CASSLTGAYSTDTQYF
CDR3nt: TGTGCCAGCTCACTAACAGGGGCCTACAGCACAGATACGCAGTATTTT

d_gene: TRBD2
j_gene: TRBJ2-5
abundance: many
len: 16
v_gene: TRBV7-2
CDR3aa: CASSLVDLAGQETQYF
CDR3nt: TGTGCCAGCAGCTTAGTTGATTTAGCGGGGCAAGAGACCCAGTACTTC

d_gene: TRBD2
j_gene: TRBJ2-3
abundance: -
len: 16
v_gene: TRBV10-3
CDR3aa: CAIGGTSGGNTDTQCF
CDR3nt: TGTGCCATCGGCGGGACTAGCGGGGGGAACACAGATACGCAGTGTTTT

d_gene: -
j_gene: TRBJ1-1
abundance: few
len: 13
v_gene: TRBV5-1
CDR3aa: CASSTEQGIEAFF
CDR3nt: TGCGCCAGCAGCACGGAACAGGGAATTGAAGCTTTCTTT

d_gene: TRBD1
j_gene: TRBJ2-5
abundance: -
len: 15
v_gene: TRBV3-1
CDR3aa: CASSHGTGLKETQYF
CDR3nt: TGTGCCAGCAGCCACGGGACAGGGTTGAAAGAGACCCAGTACTTC

d_gene: TRBD1
j_gene: TRBJ1-2
abundance: few
len: 15
v_gene: TRBV20-1
CDR3aa: CGAQPQGAPNYGYTF
CDR3nt: TGCGGTGCTCAACCCCAGGGGGCCCCTAACTATGGCTACACCTTC

d_gene: TRBD1
j_gene: TRBJ1-2
abundance: -
len: 16
v_gene: TRBV6-5
CDR3aa: CASSYSMGQISYGYTF
CDR3nt: TGTGCCAGCAGTTACTCGATGGGACAGATTTCTTATGGCTACACCTTC

d_gene: TRBD1
j_gene: TRBJ1-2
abundance: few
len: 14
v_gene: TRBV6-6
CDR3aa: CASLPGQGRSGYTF
CDR3nt: TGTGCCAGCCTCCCAGGACAGGGAAGGTCTGGCTACACCTTC

d_gene: -
j_gene: TRBJ1-4
abundance: -
len: 16
v_gene: TRBV9
CDR3aa: CASSVEGRVEGEKLFF
CDR3nt: TGTGCCAGCAGCGTAGAAGGAAGGGTTGAGGGTGAAAAACTGTTTTTT

d_gene: -
j_gene: TRBJ2-2
abundance: few
len: 14
v_gene: TRBV18
CDR3aa: CASSPPTYTGELFF
CDR3nt: TGTGCCAGCTCACCACCCACGTACACCGGGGAGCTGTTTTTT

d_gene: -
j_gene: TRBJ1-5
abundance: -
len: 15
v_gene: TRBV20-1
CDR3aa: CSARDGGRGNQPQHF
CDR3nt: TGCAGTGCTAGAGATGGGGGACGGGGCAATCAGCCCCAGCATTTT

d_gene: -
j_gene: TRBJ2-3
abundance: -
len: 14
v_gene: TRBV7-2
CDR3aa: CASSRLRATDTQYF
CDR3nt: TGTGCCAGCAGCCGTTTGCGGGCGACAGATACGCAGTATTTT

d_gene: TRBD2
j_gene: TRBJ2-3
abundance: -
len: 16
v_gene: TRBV20-1
CDR3aa: CSAIHIAGTSTDTQYF
CDR3nt: TGCAGTGCTATCCATATAGCGGGGACTAGCACAGATACGCAGTATTTT

d_gene: -
j_gene: TRBJ2-5
abundance: -
len: 13
v_gene: TRBV5-1
CDR3aa: CASRWFGQETQYF
CDR3nt: TGCGCCAGCAGGTGGTTTGGCCAAGAGACCCAGTACTTC

d_gene: -
j_gene: TRBJ2-7
abundance: few
len: 12
v_gene: TRBV3-1
CDR3aa: CASSQGRHEQYF
CDR3nt: TGTGCCAGCAGCCAAGGGCGCCACGAGCAGTACTTC

d_gene: -
j_gene: TRBJ1-6
abundance: few
len: 14
v_gene: TRBV27
CDR3aa: CASSTSPTAGVIHF
CDR3nt: TGTGCCAGCAGCACCTCTCCCACGGCCGGAGTTATCCACTTT

d_gene: TRBD2
j_gene: TRBJ2-5
abundance: -
len: 15
v_gene: TRBV5-1
CDR3aa: CASSLMTSGEETQYF
CDR3nt: TGCGCCAGCAGCTTGATGACTAGCGGTGAGGAGACCCAGTACTTC

d_gene: -
j_gene: TRBJ2-3
abundance: few
len: 15
v_gene: TRBV7-9
CDR3aa: CASSLALAEQDTQYF
CDR3nt: TGTGCCAGCAGCTTAGCCCTAGCAGAGCAAGATACGCAGTATTTT

d_gene: -
j_gene: TRBJ2-7
abundance: -
len: 12
v_gene: TRBV29-1
CDR3aa: CSGEQRGGEQYF
CDR3nt: TGCAGCGGTGAACAACGCGGTGGCGAGCAGTACTTC

d_gene: -
j_gene: TRBJ2-3
abundance: -
len: 16
v_gene: TRBV12-3/TRBV12-4
CDR3aa: CASSFRPVTSTDTQYF
CDR3nt: TGTGCCAGCAGTTTTCGGCCGGTCACTAGCACAGATACGCAGTATTTT

d_gene: TRBD2
j_gene: TRBJ2-3
abundance: -
len: 13
v_gene: TRBV29-1
CDR3aa: CSSGRGGPDTQYF
CDR3nt: TGCAGCTCGGGGCGGGGGGGCCCAGATACGCAGTATTTT

d_gene: TRBD1
j_gene: TRBJ2-7
abundance: few
len: 14
v_gene: TRBV15
CDR3aa: CATSVRDREYEQYF
CDR3nt: TGTGCCACCAGCGTCCGGGACAGGGAATACGAGCAGTACTTC

d_gene: -
j_gene: TRBJ2-1
abundance: -
len: 16
v_gene: TRBV9
CDR3aa: CASSAPEGGAQNEQFF
CDR3nt: TGTGCCAGCAGCGCCCCTGAGGGGGGGGCCCAAAATGAGCAGTTCTTC

d_gene: -
j_gene: TRBJ2-7
abundance: -
len: 14
v_gene: TRBV20-1
CDR3aa: CSARLGTPPYEQYF
CDR3nt: TGCAGTGCTAGATTGGGGACACCTCCCTACGAGCAGTACTTC

d_gene: -
j_gene: TRBJ2-5
abundance: once
len: 15
v_gene: TRBV6-6
CDR3aa: CASSHPQGYQETQYF
CDR3nt: TGTGCCAGCAGTCACCCCCAGGGGTATCAGGAGACCCAGTACTTC

d_gene: TRBD1
j_gene: TRBJ1-2
abundance: -
len: 11
v_gene: TRBV5-6
CDR3aa: CASSLQGGYTF
CDR3nt: TGTGCCAGCAGCTTACAGGGGGGCTACACCTTC

d_gene: TRBD2
j_gene: TRBJ2-5
abundance: -
len: 15
v_gene: TRBV20-1
CDR3aa: CSARGTSGSGETQYF
CDR3nt: TGCAGTGCTAGAGGGACTAGCGGGTCCGGGGAGACCCAGTACTTC

d_gene: TRBD1
j_gene: TRBJ2-7
abundance: -
len: 15
v_gene: TRBV7-9
CDR3aa: CASISDRESSYEQYF
CDR3nt: TGTGCCAGCATATCCGACAGGGAGAGCTCCTACGAGCAGTACTTC

d_gene: TRBD2
j_gene: TRBJ2-1
abundance: few
len: 15
v_gene: TRBV5-1
CDR3aa: CASRLGGGTYNEQFF
CDR3nt: TGCGCCAGCAGGCTCGGGGGGGGCACCTACAATGAGCAGTTCTTC

d_gene: -
j_gene: TRBJ1-6
abundance: -
len: 13
v_gene: TRBV7-2
CDR3aa: CASSPGHDSPLHF
CDR3nt: TGTGCCAGCAGCCCCGGGCATGATTCACCCCTCCACTTT

d_gene: -
j_gene: TRBJ1-3
abundance: -
len: 15
v_gene: TRBV12-3/TRBV12-4
CDR3aa: CASSPDRTTGNTIYF
CDR3nt: TGTGCCAGCAGCCCTGACAGGACCACTGGAAACACCATATATTTT

d_gene: -
j_gene: TRBJ1-2
abundance: -
len: 14
v_gene: TRBV27
CDR3aa: CASSSTGRYYGYTF
CDR3nt: TGTGCCAGCAGTTCAACAGGGAGATACTATGGCTACACCTTC

d_gene: -
j_gene: TRBJ2-7
abundance: -
len: 14
v_gene: TRBV27
CDR3aa: CASKNRVNSYEQYF
CDR3nt: TGTGCCAGCAAGAACAGGGTGAACTCCTACGAGCAGTACTTC

d_gene: -
j_gene: TRBJ2-7
abundance: -
len: 15
v_gene: TRBV7-6
CDR3aa: CASSPPGMGGYEQYF
CDR3nt: TGTGCCAGCAGCCCCCCCGGGATGGGGGGCTACGAGCAGTACTTC